The rows below give T cell receptor beta chains drawn from one sample of a study of technical replicates of blood from a handful of donors. Using immunoSEQ multiplex PCR, the repertoire was profiled, and TCRdb retains in-frame clones only, with some absent. In the table there are 50,000 to 55,000 clones, roughly 86% of which are singletons. Input material: PBMCs. These receptors were taken from a human donor in good health. Some clones in this sample may be carry-over from other donors' samples. CDR3s include the opening cysteine and the closing phenylalanine or tryptophan. D genes are given only for firm matches. Rows may omit the clone size; those that give it use once, few, many or a size class.

size,V,J,D,CDR3,DNA
NA,TRBV11-2,TRBJ2-2,TRBD2,CASSLRADSGGHTGELFF,TGTGCCAGCAGCTTAAGAGCAGATAGCGGGGGGCACACCGGGGAGCTGTTTTTT
NA,TRBV11-2,TRBJ2-3,NA,CASSLGLRGDTQYF,TGTGCCAGCAGCTTAGGACTCCGGGGAGATACGCAGTATTTT
NA,TRBV6-6,TRBJ2-1,NA,CASRREQTSYNEQFF,TGTGCCAGCAGACGGGAACAGACCTCCTACAATGAGCAGTTCTTC
NA,TRBV7-3,TRBJ1-1,NA,CASSSTGYIEAFF,TGTGCCAGCAGCTCGACAGGATATATTGAAGCTTTCTTT
NA,TRBV5-6,TRBJ1-1,NA,CASSFRTEVRNTEAFF,TGTGCCAGCAGCTTCCGGACAGAAGTGAGAAACACTGAAGCTTTCTTT
NA,TRBV11-3,TRBJ1-2,TRBD1,CASSPRTGLYGYTF,TGTGCCAGCAGCCCGAGGACAGGGCTCTATGGCTACACCTTC
once,TRBV4-3,TRBJ1-3,NA,CASSQDVRSYSGNTIYF,TGCGCCAGCAGCCAAGATGTCAGGTCCTACTCTGGAAACACCATATATTTT
NA,TRBV7-9,TRBJ1-1,NA,CASSRQLNTEAFF,TGTGCCAGCAGCCGACAGCTGAACACTGAAGCTTTCTTT
NA,TRBV20-1,TRBJ2-7,TRBD1,CSAYTGGGLYF,TGCAGTGCTTATACAGGGGGTGGCCTGTACTTC
NA,TRBV9,TRBJ2-5,NA,CASSVTGETQYF,TGTGCCAGCAGCGTAACCGGAGAGACCCAGTACTTC
NA,TRBV4-1,TRBJ2-2,NA,CASSQDPGRNTGELFF,TGCGCCAGCAGCCAAGATCCTGGCAGAAACACCGGGGAGCTGTTTTTT
NA,TRBV7-2,TRBJ1-1,TRBD1,CASSRDRVAFF,TGTGCCAGCAGCCGGGACAGGGTGGCTTTCTTT
NA,TRBV6-5,TRBJ1-2,TRBD1,CASRSGTGKGYTF,TGTGCCAGCAGATCCGGGACAGGGAAGGGCTACACCTTC
NA,TRBV4-2,TRBJ1-2,NA,CASSPPPGFIDGYTF,TGTGCCAGCAGCCCGCCGCCGGGGTTCATCGATGGCTACACCTTC
few,TRBV7-3,TRBJ1-1,NA,CASSFAMNTEAFF,TGTGCCAGCAGCTTTGCGATGAACACTGAAGCTTTCTTT
NA,TRBV10-2,TRBJ1-2,NA,CASSEYSPGGGYGYTF,TGCGCCAGCAGTGAGTATTCCCCGGGAGGGGGATATGGCTACACCTTC
NA,TRBV10-3,TRBJ1-5,TRBD1,CAISRDRLSNQPQHF,TGTGCCATCTCCCGGGACAGACTTAGCAATCAGCCCCAGCATTTT
large,TRBV6-4,TRBJ2-3,TRBD2,CASSDSSGGADTQYF,TGTGCCAGCAGTGACTCGAGTGGGGGGGCAGATACGCAGTATTTT
NA,TRBV1,TRBJ1-1,NA,CTSIGGGGAFF,TGCACCAGCATAGGGGGCGGAGGAGCTTTCTTT
NA,TRBV7-8,TRBJ1-5,NA,CASTSSGRGGRNQPQHF,TGTGCCAGCACTTCCTCGGGGAGAGGGGGACGCAATCAGCCCCAGCATTTT
NA,TRBV4-3,TRBJ1-2,NA,CASSQDRSRANGYTF,TGCGCCAGCAGCCAAGATCGGAGCAGGGCGAATGGCTACACCTTC
NA,TRBV11-2,TRBJ2-6,NA,CASSEVGATGANVLTF,TGTGCCAGCAGCGAAGTGGGGGCCACTGGGGCCAACGTCCTGACTTTC
NA,TRBV4-3,TRBJ1-2,NA,CASSQLQGRYGYTF,TGCGCCAGCAGCCAATTACAGGGTCGGTATGGCTACACCTTC
medium-sized,TRBV4-3,TRBJ2-7,NA,CASSQDRTATYEQYF,TGCGCCAGCAGCCAAGATAGGACAGCCACCTACGAGCAGTACTTC
NA,TRBV4-3,TRBJ1-3,TRBD1,CASSQDVGQGIRNTIYF,TGCGCCAGCAGCCAAGATGTGGGACAGGGGATCCGAAACACCATATATTTT
NA,TRBV14,TRBJ2-7,TRBD1,CASSQASTGGGPRYEQYF,TGTGCCAGCAGCCAAGCTTCAACAGGGGGAGGCCCCCGTTACGAGCAGTACTTC
NA,TRBV7-2,TRBJ1-1,NA,CASSYRGQPVAEAFF,TGTGCCAGCAGCTATAGGGGCCAGCCAGTGGCTGAAGCTTTCTTT
NA,TRBV10-3,TRBJ2-1,NA,CAISDRGDAQYNEQFF,TGTGCCATCAGTGACCGCGGAGACGCTCAGTACAATGAGCAGTTCTTC
NA,TRBV7-2,TRBJ2-1,NA,CASSFVGDSYNEQFF,TGTGCCAGCAGCTTCGTCGGGGACTCCTACAATGAGCAGTTCTTC
few,TRBV2,TRBJ1-1,NA,CASSWGLEAFF,TGTGCCAGCAGTTGGGGCCTCGAAGCTTTCTTT
few,TRBV2,TRBJ2-2,NA,CASSDLTGELFF,TGTGCCAGCAGTGATCTGACCGGGGAGCTGTTTTTT
NA,TRBV7-9,TRBJ2-2,TRBD1,CASSPNLRDRLSNTGELFF,TGTGCCAGCAGCCCCAATCTCCGGGACAGGCTATCGAACACCGGGGAGCTGTTTTTT
NA,TRBV9,TRBJ2-3,NA,CASSVFDTASTDTQYF,TGTGCCAGCAGCGTTTTTGACACTGCTAGCACAGATACGCAGTATTTT
NA,TRBV7-9,TRBJ2-5,TRBD1,CASTSGTVETQYF,TGTGCCAGCACCTCCGGGACAGTCGAGACCCAGTACTTC
NA,TRBV18,TRBJ1-6,NA,CASSPTGNGNSPLHF,TGTGCCAGCTCCCCAACCGGGAATGGGAATTCACCCCTCCACTTT
NA,TRBV4-3,TRBJ2-5,TRBD1,CASSQDRDRQETQYF,TGCGCCAGCAGCCAAGACCGGGACAGGCAAGAGACCCAGTACTTC
NA,TRBV5-1,TRBJ2-5,NA,CASSLGQGRLIETQYF,TGCGCCAGCAGCTTGGGCCAGGGCCGGTTAATCGAGACCCAGTACTTC
NA,TRBV5-4,TRBJ2-5,NA,CASSFYLETQYF,TGTGCCAGCAGTTTTTATTTGGAGACCCAGTACTTC
once,TRBV7-9,TRBJ2-3,TRBD2,CASSFSPGLAGYTDTQYF,TGTGCCAGCAGCTTCTCACCGGGACTAGCGGGGTATACAGATACGCAGTATTTT
NA,TRBV30,TRBJ2-5,NA,CAWSRLGRQETQYF,TGTGCCTGGAGTAGACTGGGGCGCCAAGAGACCCAGTACTTC
NA,TRBV5-1,TRBJ2-7,NA,CASAGDLYEQYF,TGCGCCAGCGCAGGGGATTTGTACGAGCAGTACTTC
NA,TRBV5-1,TRBJ1-2,TRBD1,CASSQGQGDGYTF,TGCGCCAGCAGCCAGGGACAGGGGGATGGCTACACCTTC
NA,TRBV14,TRBJ2-7,NA,CASSQGGFEQYF,TGTGCCAGCAGCCAAGGAGGGTTCGAGCAGTACTTC
NA,TRBV6-7,TRBJ2-2,TRBD2,CASSHLEGGTSDSANTGELFF,TGTGCCAGCAGCCATCTCGAGGGGGGGACTAGCGACTCCGCGAACACCGGGGAGCTGTTTTTT
few,TRBV7-9,TRBJ1-1,TRBD1,CASSQGQVTEAFF,TGTGCCAGCAGCCAAGGACAGGTAACTGAAGCTTTCTTT
NA,TRBV5-1,TRBJ2-2,NA,CASSWTRGTGELFF,TGCGCCAGCAGCTGGACCCGGGGCACCGGGGAGCTGTTTTTT
NA,TRBV7-9,TRBJ2-1,TRBD2,CASSFGREVNNEQFF,TGTGCCAGCAGCTTCGGGCGGGAGGTAAACAATGAGCAGTTCTTC
NA,TRBV4-1,TRBJ2-7,TRBD2,CASSQGTSGRGYEQYF,TGCGCCAGCAGCCAAGGGACTAGCGGGAGAGGGTACGAGCAGTACTTC
NA,TRBV7-9,TRBJ2-7,NA,CASSLSASYEQYF,TGTGCCAGCAGCTTAAGCGCCTCCTACGAGCAGTACTTC
NA,TRBV7-2,TRBJ2-3,NA,CASSPQTATDTQYF,TGTGCCAGCAGCCCTCAGACAGCCACAGATACGCAGTATTTT
NA,TRBV11-1,TRBJ2-4,NA,CASSSRGEGNIQYF,TGTGCCAGCAGCTCTCGGGGAGAGGGAAACATTCAGTACTTC
NA,TRBV10-3,TRBJ1-2,TRBD1,CAISESQDRGRFSNYGYTF,TGTGCCATCAGTGAGTCTCAGGACAGGGGGCGTTTCTCTAACTATGGCTACACCTTC
NA,TRBV27,TRBJ1-5,NA,CASSLIRGQPQHF,TGTGCCAGCAGTTTAATCCGGGGGCAGCCCCAGCATTTT
NA,TRBV2,TRBJ2-2,NA,CASSETRGTGELFF,TGTGCCAGCAGTGAAACTCGAGGAACCGGGGAGCTGTTTTTT
NA,TRBV19,TRBJ1-5,NA,CASSIVRDRSYSNQPQHF,TGTGCCAGTAGTATCGTCAGGGATAGATCCTATAGCAATCAGCCCCAGCATTTT